These 17 T cell receptor beta chains were sequenced from one sample in a study of blood T cell repertoires in COVID-19. Assay: immunoSEQ multiplex PCR; the TCRdb copy retains only in-frame clones and omits some. The table includes under 300,000 clones, roughly 85% detected once. The sequencing sample was made of peripheral blood. All receptors derive from a woman aged 18-29 years with acute or convalescent COVID-19.

The CDR3 DNA sequence: TGTGCCAGTAAGACGGACAGGCCCAATCAGCCCCAGCATTTT. Its protein product is CASKTDRPNQPQHF. The chain is built from TRBV19 and TRBJ1-5, with TRBD1 matching over 7 bases. The CDR3 is made up of 14 amino acids. J was trimmed by 3 bases and V by 7 bases; bases with no gene match: 6. Germline values: CDR1 LNHDA, CDR2 SQIVND (reference sequence).

The rearrangement joins TRBV7-9 to TRBJ1-5; D uncertain. CDR1 is SEHNR, CDR2 FQNEAQ, per germline (reference sequence). There are 12 residues in the CDR3. With 3 bases removed from V and 5 bases from J, the gap between germline ends came to 5 bases. As DNA, the CDR3 is TGTGCCAGCAGCTTTTTCGATCAGCCCCAGCATTTT. Protein product: CASSFFDQPQHF.

This clone was picked up a small number of times. The V call is TRBV5-1, the J call TRBJ1-4; tentatively, D is TRBD1 (6 bases). Trimming took off 4 bases at V and 0 bases at J, with 10 bases between the two ends. The germline gives CDR1 SGHRS, CDR2 YFSETQ. The CDR3 consists of 15 residues. CDR3 DNA: TGCGCCAGCAGCGCAGGGGCCGCAACTAATGAAAAACTGTTTTTT. This codes for CASSAGAATNEKLFF.

The chain employs TRBV6-5 and TRBJ2-7; TRBD1 matches at 9 bases. CDR3 length: 12 residues. Trimming cost V 10 bases and J 10 bases; bases outside gene matches: 11. Germline V gene lookup returns CDR1 MNHEY and CDR2 SVGAGI. CDR3: CATSDRGRGQYF. In DNA form, the CDR3 reads TGTGCCACCTCGGACAGGGGTCGGGGACAGTACTTC.

This rearrangement joins TRBV5-1 to TRBJ1-1; 8 nucleotides match TRBD1. The CDR3 covers 14 residues. Germline V gene data show CDR1 as SGHRS and CDR2 as YFSETQ. Losses at the gene ends were 4 bases for V and 7 bases for J; bases not matched to a gene: 9. CDR3 in DNA: TGCGCCAGCAGCCCAACGACAGGGGCCGGTGAAGCTTTCTTT. It yields the protein CASSPTTGAGEAFF.

This clone was seen a single time. This chain links TRBV5-1 with TRBJ2-1; D gene ambiguous. Trimming took off 4 bases at V and 4 bases at J, with 6 bases between the two ends. The CDR3 spans 12 residues. The V gene's germline CDR1 is SGHRS and CDR2 YFSETQ. Here the CDR3 DNA reads TGCGCCAGCAGCCCGGAGTACAATGAGCAGTTCTTC. The encoded protein is CASSPEYNEQFF.

In the case of this clone: One end of the junction varies from germline; a read error may be responsible. The chain links TRBV3-1 (or the pseudogene TRBV3-2) to TRBJ1-3; TRBD1 matches at 8 bases. CDR1 is LGHDT and CDR2 is YNNKEL in the germline V gene (reference sequence). This CDR3 has 12 amino acids. CDR3 loop: CASSHARDRTTF. The CDR3 DNA is TGTGCCAGCAGCCACGCAAGGGACAGGACGACTTTT.

This sequence joins TRBV11-2 and TRBJ2-2; TRBD2 matches 9 bases. Germline CDR1 SGHAT, CDR2 FQNNGV. The CDR3 is made up of 16 amino acids. V gave up 1 base and J gave up 4 bases; unmatched junction bases: 4. DNA for the CDR3: TGTGCCAGCAGCTTAGTTACTAGCGGGTCCACCGGGGAGCTGTTTTTT. It specifies CASSLVTSGSTGELFF.

The V gene is TRBV6-5, the J gene TRBJ2-7; 9 nucleotides match TRBD1. The CDR3 has 14 residues. The V segment lost 0 bases and the J segment 3 bases; nucleotides outside the gene matches: 0. Germline CDR1 and CDR2: MNHEY and SVGAGI. The DNA of the CDR3 is TGTGCCAGCAGTTACTCGACAGGGGGCTACGAGCAGTACTTC. Protein product: CASSYSTGGYEQYF.

V and J are TRBV15 and TRBJ2-3; tentatively, D is TRBD2 (5 bases). Germline CDR1 LNHNV, CDR2 YYDKDF (reference sequence). CDR3 length: 16 amino acids. Trimming left V 0 bases short and J 1 base short, with 11 bases between. The CDR3 reads CATSRDGGAGTDTQYF. The CDR3 region has the DNA TGTGCCACCAGCAGAGATGGAGGCGCCGGCACAGATACGCAGTATTTT.

V usage is TRBV24-1 and J usage is TRBJ2-7; 10 bases line up with TRBD2. V was clipped by 7 bases and J by 4 bases; unmatched bases: 12. Germline CDR1 KGHDR, CDR2 SFDVKD. The CDR3 runs 16 residues. CDR3 sequence (DNA): TGTGCCACCAGCCGACTAGCGGGTCACTTGGGTTACGAGCAGTACTTC. It codes for CATSRLAGHLGYEQYF.

This chain joins TRBV2 and TRBJ2-7; a possible D gene is TRBD1 (6 bases). Germline CDR1 SNHLY, CDR2 FYNNEI. The CDR3 extends over 14 amino acids. Trimming removed 8 bases from V and 4 bases from J, with 18 bases in between. This CDR3 reads CASLVEQGGYEQYF. As DNA, the CDR3 is TGTGCCAGCTTAGTGGAACAGGGCGGGTACGAGCAGTACTTC. Full variable domain (missing parts from reference TRBV2 and TRBJ2-7): EPEVTQTPSHQVTQMGQEVILRCVPISNHLYFYWYRQILGQKVEFLVSFYNNEISEKSEIFDDQFSVERPDGSNFTLKIRSTKLEDSAMYFCASLVEQGGYEQYFGPGTRLTVT.

The rearrangement links TRBV5-1 to TRBJ2-1; D is unclear. The CDR3 loop spans 15 amino acids. V lost 0 bases to trimming and J lost 7 bases, with 14 bases between them. Germline V CDR1 and CDR2: SGHRS, YFSETQ. CDR3 nucleotides: TGCGCCAGCAGCTTGGACAGACCCGATTCAAATGAGCAGTTCTTC. Translation: CASSLDRPDSNEQFF.

The rearrangement uses TRBV5-1 and TRBJ1-5; 8 nucleotides match TRBD1. Trimming took 5 bases from V and 6 from J; bases not matched to a gene: 10. Germline CDR1 SGHRS, CDR2 YFSETQ. The CDR3 sequence is 15 residues long. CDR3 coding DNA: TGCGCCAGCAGGCCTGGACAGGGAGGTGGTCAGCCCCAGCATTTT. Translating gives CASRPGQGGGQPQHF.

CDR3 protein: CASSLISQGAGGYTF. The CDR3 bases are TGTGCCAGCAGTCTCATATCACAGGGGGCCGGTGGCTACACCTTC. This chain joins TRBV28 and TRBJ1-2; 9 bases are a match to TRBD1. Germline trimming cut 5 bases from V and 7 bases from J; bases unmatched to any gene: 11. This CDR3 has 15 amino acids. Germline V CDR1 and CDR2: MDHEN, SYDVKM.

The rearrangement joins TRBV7-2 to TRBJ2-1, with 7 bases lining up with TRBD2. Germline values: CDR1 SGHTA, CDR2 FQGNSA. The CDR3 runs 15 residues. After removal of 4 bases from V and 3 bases from J, the junction contained 6 bases not matched to a gene. CDR3 nucleotide sequence: TGTGCCAGCAGCTCATGGGGGGAGGGCTACAATGAGCAGTTCTTC. It is translated as CASSSWGEGYNEQFF.

The gene calls are TRBV3-1 (or the pseudogene TRBV3-2) and TRBJ2-7, with a possible D match to TRBD2 (6 bases). V shed 0 bases and J shed 3 bases, with 27 bases lying between them. This CDR3 has 20 residues. CDR1 LGHDT and CDR2 YNNKEL come from the germline V gene (reference sequence). CDR3 nucleotides: TGTGCCAGCAGCCAAGAAACCGGGCCCCCACTAAGGAGGGATGACTACGAGCAGTACTTC. Its translation is CASSQETGPPLRRDDYEQYF.